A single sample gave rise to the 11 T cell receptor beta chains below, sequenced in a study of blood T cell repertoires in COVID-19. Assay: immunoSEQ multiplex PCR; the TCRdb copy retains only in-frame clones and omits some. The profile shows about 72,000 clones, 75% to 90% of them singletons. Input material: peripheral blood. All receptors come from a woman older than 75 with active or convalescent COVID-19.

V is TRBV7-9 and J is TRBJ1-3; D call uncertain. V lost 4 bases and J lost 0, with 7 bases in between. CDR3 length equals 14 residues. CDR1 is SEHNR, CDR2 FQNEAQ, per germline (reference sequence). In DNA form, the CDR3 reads TGTGCCAGCAGCTCGGCAGGCTCTGGAAACACCATATATTTT. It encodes CASSSAGSGNTIYF. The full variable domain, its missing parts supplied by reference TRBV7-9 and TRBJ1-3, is DTGVSQNPRHKITKRGQNVTFRCDPISEHNRLYWYRQTLGQGPEFLTYFQNEAQLEKSRLLSDRFSAERPKGSFSTLEIQRTEQGDSAMYLCASSSAGSGNTIYFGEGSWLTVV.

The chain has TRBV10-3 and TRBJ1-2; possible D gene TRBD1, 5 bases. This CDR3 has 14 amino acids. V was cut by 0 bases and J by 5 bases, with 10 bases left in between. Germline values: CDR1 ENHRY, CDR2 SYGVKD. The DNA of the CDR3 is TGTGCCATCAGTGAGTCAGGGGAAATGTATGGCTACACCTTC. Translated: CAISESGEMYGYTF.

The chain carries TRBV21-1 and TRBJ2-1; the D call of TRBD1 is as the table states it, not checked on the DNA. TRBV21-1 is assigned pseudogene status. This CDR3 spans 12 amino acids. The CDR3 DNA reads TGTTCCGCGGACACCCAATACAATGAGCAGTTCTTC. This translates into CSADTQYNEQFF.

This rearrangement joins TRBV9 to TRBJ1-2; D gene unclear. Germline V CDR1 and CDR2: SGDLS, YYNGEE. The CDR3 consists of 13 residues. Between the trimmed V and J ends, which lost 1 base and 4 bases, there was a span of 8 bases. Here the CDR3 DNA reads TGTGCCAGCAGCGTAACAGAAGTCTATGGCTACACCTTC. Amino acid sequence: CASSVTEVYGYTF.

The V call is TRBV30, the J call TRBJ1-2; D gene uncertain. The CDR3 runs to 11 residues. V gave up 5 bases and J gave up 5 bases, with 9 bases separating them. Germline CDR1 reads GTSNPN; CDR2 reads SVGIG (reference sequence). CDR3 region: CAWASSYGYTF. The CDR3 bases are TGTGCCTGGGCTTCGAGTTATGGCTACACCTTC.

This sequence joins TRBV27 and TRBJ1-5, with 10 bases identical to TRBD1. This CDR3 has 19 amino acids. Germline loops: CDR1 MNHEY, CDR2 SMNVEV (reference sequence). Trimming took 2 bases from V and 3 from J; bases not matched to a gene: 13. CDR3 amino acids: CASSLPVPGQGIYNQPQHF. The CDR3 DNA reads TGTGCCAGCAGTTTACCCGTACCGGGACAGGGGATTTACAATCAGCCCCAGCATTTT.

CDR3 nucleotides: TGTGCCAGCTCACCAGCCCCAGGGCCCGGGGAAGCTTTCTTT. It yields the protein CASSPAPGPGEAFF. The chain is built from TRBV18 and TRBJ1-1, with D perhaps TRBD1 (5 bases). Germline loops: CDR1 KGHSH, CDR2 LQKENI. The CDR3 is 14 amino acids. Trimming removed 2 bases at V and 8 bases at J, with 15 bases between.

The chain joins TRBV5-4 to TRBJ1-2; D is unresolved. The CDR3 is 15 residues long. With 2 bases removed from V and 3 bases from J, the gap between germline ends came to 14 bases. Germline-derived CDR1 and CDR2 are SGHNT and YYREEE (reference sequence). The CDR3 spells CASSFGSPGDYGYTF. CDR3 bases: TGTGCCAGCAGCTTTGGGTCTCCGGGTGACTATGGCTACACCTTC.

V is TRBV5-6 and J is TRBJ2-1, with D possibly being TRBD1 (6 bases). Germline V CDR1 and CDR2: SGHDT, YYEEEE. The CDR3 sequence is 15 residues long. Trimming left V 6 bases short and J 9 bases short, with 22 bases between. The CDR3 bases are TGTGCCAGCACCTCAGTAGGGGGAAGGGACGGTGAGCAGTTCTTC. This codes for CASTSVGGRDGEQFF.

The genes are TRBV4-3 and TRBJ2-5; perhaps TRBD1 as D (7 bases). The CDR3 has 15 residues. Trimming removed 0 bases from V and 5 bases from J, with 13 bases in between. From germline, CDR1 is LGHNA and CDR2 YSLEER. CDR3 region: CASSQDWRGRETQYF. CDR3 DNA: TGCGCCAGCAGCCAAGATTGGAGGGGGCGGGAGACCCAGTACTTC.

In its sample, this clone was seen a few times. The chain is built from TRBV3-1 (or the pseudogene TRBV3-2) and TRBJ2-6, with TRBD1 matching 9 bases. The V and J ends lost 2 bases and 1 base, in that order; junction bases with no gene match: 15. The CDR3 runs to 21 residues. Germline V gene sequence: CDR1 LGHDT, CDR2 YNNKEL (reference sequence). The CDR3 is CASSQPLDRGRAGSGANVLTF. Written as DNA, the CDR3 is TGTGCCAGCAGCCAACCACTGGACAGGGGCCGAGCCGGATCTGGGGCCAACGTCCTGACTTTC.